What follows are 27 T cell receptor beta chains derived from one specimen sequenced in a study of cytomegalovirus exposure and HLA in healthy donors. PCR involved 60 Vbeta and 13 Jbeta primers. Clones were sequenced by immunoSEQ multiplex PCR, and TCRdb holds only the in-frame ones, with some missing. This specimen shows under 65,000 clones; the ten leading clones hold 3.6%. Specimen: PBMCs. These receptors all stem from a woman aged 18-29 years in good health and CMV-seronegative.

The chain joins TRBV5-1 to TRBJ2-3, with 9 nucleotides matching TRBD1. The CDR3 is 15 residues long. The V segment lost 5 bases and the J segment 2 bases; nucleotides outside the gene matches: 6. Germline CDR1 SGHRS, CDR2 YFSETQ. As DNA, the CDR3 is TGCGCCAGCAGTAACGACAGGGGGGACACAGATACGCAGTATTTT. Translating it yields CASSNDRGDTDTQYF.

J is TRBJ2-1 and V is TRBV7-8; possibly TRBD1 for D (6 bases). The germline CDR1 and CDR2 sequences are SGHVS and FQNEAQ. The CDR3 totals 15 residues. Between the trimmed V and J ends, which lost 5 bases and 2 bases, there was a span of 13 bases. The CDR3: CASSPRDTPYNEQFF. As DNA, the CDR3 is TGTGCCAGCAGCCCCCGGGACACCCCCTACAATGAGCAGTTCTTC.

The rearrangement uses TRBV7-6 and TRBJ1-3; D gene uncertain. Germline V gene lookup returns CDR1 SGHVS and CDR2 FNYEAQ. The V end was cut by 2 bases, the J end by 0 bases, with 8 bases between. This CDR3 comprises 15 residues. The CDR3 bases are TGTGCCAGCAGCTTATACGCAGGCTCTGGAAACACCATATATTTT. This codes for CASSLYAGSGNTIYF.

The chain has TRBV5-1 and TRBJ2-2, with TRBD2 matching 10 bases. V lost 1 base and J lost 1; bases outside the gene matches: 7. The CDR3 has 18 amino acids. Per germline, CDR1 SGHRS and CDR2 YFSETQ. CDR3 coding DNA: TGCGCCAGCAGCTTGTCGCTAGCGGGAGTGATGAACACCGGGGAGCTGTTTTTT. Translating gives CASSLSLAGVMNTGELFF.

V is TRBV5-6 and J is TRBJ1-1; 7 nucleotides match TRBD1. The CDR3 extends over 13 amino acids. Germline values: CDR1 SGHDT, CDR2 YYEEEE. Losses at the gene ends were 3 bases for V and 6 bases for J; bases not matched to a gene: 5. CDR3 coding DNA: TGTGCCAGCAGCTCCCCCCAGGGGGCTGAAGCTTTCTTT. Its translation: CASSSPQGAEAFF.

V and J are TRBV6-5 and TRBJ1-2; the D is unclear. The germline V gene encodes CDR1 MNHEY and CDR2 SVGAGI. The CDR3 extends over 13 amino acids. V dropped 0 bases and J dropped 5 bases, with 7 bases sitting between them. This chain's CDR3 is CASSYSSPYGYTF. The CDR3 nucleotides read TGTGCCAGCAGTTACTCGTCCCCATATGGCTACACCTTC.

V usage is TRBV11-3 and J usage is TRBJ1-2; TRBD1 is a possible D gene (5 bases). V lost 7 bases and J 4 bases, leaving 19 bases between the germline ends. Per germline, CDR1 SGHNT and CDR2 YENEEA. This CDR3 has 15 amino acids. CDR3 region: CASTSRGEETYGYTF. Here the CDR3 DNA reads TGTGCCAGCACCTCACGGGGGGAAGAGACCTATGGCTACACCTTC.

This rearrangement joins TRBV4-1 to TRBJ1-1; a possible D gene is TRBD1 (6 bases). This CDR3 spans 16 amino acids. The V and J ends lost 6 bases and 3 bases respectively, with 20 bases between them. The germline CDR1 and CDR2 sequences are MGHRA and YSYEKL. The CDR3 DNA reads TGCGCCAGCAGGCCCATCATTTTACAGGGCTACACTGAAGCTTTCTTT. It encodes CASRPIILQGYTEAFF.

V is TRBV6-6 and J is TRBJ2-3; 9 nucleotides agree with TRBD1. Losses at the gene ends were 5 bases for V and 3 bases for J; bases not matched to a gene: 6. The V gene's germline CDR1 is MNHNY and CDR2 SVGAGI (reference sequence). The CDR3 totals 15 residues. CDR3 residues: CASSKPGQGTDTQYF. The CDR3 bases are TGTGCCAGCAGTAAACCGGGACAGGGAACAGATACGCAGTATTTT.

CDR3 amino acids: CASSLSGGYEQYF. The CDR3 nucleotides read TGTGCCAGCAGTTTGTCAGGGGGCTACGAGCAGTACTTC. The gene calls are TRBV6-5 and TRBJ2-7, with 7 nucleotides matching TRBD1. The CDR3 loop spans 13 amino acids. V shed 4 bases and J 3 bases; nucleotides not matched to a gene: 3. Germline V lookup: CDR1 MNHEY, CDR2 SVGAGI.

J is TRBJ2-7 and V is TRBV9; 11 bases are shared with TRBD1. Germline CDR1 SGDLS, CDR2 YYNGEE. This CDR3 comprises 16 residues. Trimming cost V 4 bases and J 0 bases; bases outside gene matches: 6. The CDR3 bases are TGTGCCAGCAGCACCCAGGACAGGGGGCCCTCCTACGAGCAGTACTTC. Protein sequence: CASSTQDRGPSYEQYF.

The rearrangement joins TRBV29-1 to TRBJ1-2; a possible D gene is TRBD1 (6 bases). The germline gives CDR1 SQVTM, CDR2 ANQGSEA. Trimming cost V 6 bases and J 2 bases, with 16 bases left between them. The CDR3 runs to 14 residues. This CDR3 is CSVQYGTRNYGYTF. Written as DNA, the CDR3 is TGCAGCGTCCAGTACGGGACACGGAACTATGGCTACACCTTC.

The CDR3 loop reads CSVTSDRDRTEAFF. The CDR3 DNA reads as TGCAGCGTTACCTCGGACAGGGACAGGACTGAAGCTTTCTTT. This chain uses TRBV29-1 with TRBJ1-1; TRBD1 matches 8 bases. The junction had 10 bases not matched to a gene; V was cut back by 5 bases and J by 5 bases. CDR1 and CDR2 from the germline V gene are SQVTM and ANQGSEA. This CDR3 contains 14 residues. The complete variable domain, with remaining parts taken from reference TRBV29-1 and TRBJ1-1, reads SAVISQKPSRDICQRGTSLTIQCQVDSQVTMMFWYRQQPGQSLTLIATANQGSEATYESGFVIDKFPISRPNLTFSTLTVSNMSPEDSSIYLCSVTSDRDRTEAFFGQGTRLTVV.

This chain connects TRBV19 to TRBJ1-5, with TRBD1 matching over 9 bases. This CDR3 region has 17 residues. From germline, CDR1 is LNHDA and CDR2 SQIVND (reference sequence). The V gene end was trimmed by 5 bases and the J gene end by 5 bases; junction bases not matched to a gene: 13. CDR3 sequence: CASSSRPGQGIDQPQHF. The CDR3 DNA sequence: TGTGCCAGTAGTTCTCGACCGGGACAGGGTATCGATCAGCCCCAGCATTTT.

The rearrangement links TRBV11-3 to TRBJ1-1; 8 positions agree with TRBD1. The CDR3 loop spans 14 amino acids. Germline loops: CDR1 SGHNT, CDR2 YENEEA. V lost 5 bases, J lost 4 bases, and 6 bases stayed unmatched. The CDR3, as DNA: TGTGCCAGCAGCCCCCAAGGGACAGGCACTGAAGCTTTCTTT. Protein sequence: CASSPQGTGTEAFF.

J is TRBJ1-2 and V is TRBV19; no firm D call. V was trimmed by 4 bases and J by 5 bases, leaving 5 bases between them. Germline lookup yields CDR1 LNHDA and CDR2 SQIVND (reference sequence). This CDR3 has 11 residues. Here the CDR3 DNA reads TGTGCCAGTAGTAGGAGTTATGGCTACACCTTC. Its translation: CASSRSYGYTF.

The chain couples TRBV9 to TRBJ2-7, with D tentatively TRBD1 (6 bases). The CDR3 spans 14 residues. Germline-derived CDR1 and CDR2 are SGDLS and YYNGEE. Trimming pared 5 bases from V and 7 bases from J, leaving 19 bases between. The CDR3 nucleotides read TGTGCCAGCAGGCCAGGGTGGGGGCCGGGGGAGCAGTACTTC. Translated, it gives CASRPGWGPGEQYF.

CDR3: CSVSPGTEYYGYTF. DNA of the CDR3: TGCAGCGTTTCCCCCGGGACAGAGTACTATGGCTACACCTTC. The V call is TRBV29-1, the J call TRBJ1-2; TRBD1 aligns across 7 bases. The CDR3 extends over 14 amino acids. The V and J ends lost 5 bases and 3 bases, in that order; junction bases with no gene match: 9. The V gene's germline CDR1 is SQVTM and CDR2 ANQGSEA.

The chain employs TRBV11-3 and TRBJ2-5; 7 nucleotides agree with TRBD2. The CDR3 has 15 amino acids. Germline assignment: CDR1 SGHNT and CDR2 YENEEA. Losses at the gene ends were 0 bases for V and 7 bases for J; bases not matched to a gene: 8. The CDR3: CASSLDERGGGTQYF. CDR3 nucleotides: TGTGCCAGCAGCTTAGATGAGCGGGGCGGAGGGACCCAGTACTTC.

The chain links TRBV5-1 to TRBJ1-5; TRBD1 is a possible D gene (6 bases). Germline loops: CDR1 SGHRS, CDR2 YFSETQ. The CDR3 loop spans 18 amino acids. V was clipped by 4 bases and J by 2 bases, with 22 bases between them. The CDR3 region has the DNA TGCGCCAGCAGCCCCGGACAGTTCCGTCAAGTTCGCAATCAGCCCCAGCATTTT. This gives the protein CASSPGQFRQVRNQPQHF.

The chain employs TRBV4-1 and TRBJ2-2; 11 nucleotides line up with TRBD2. Per the germline V gene, CDR1 is MGHRA and CDR2 is YSYEKL. Unmatched junction bases numbered 3, after V lost 2 bases and J lost 1 base. The CDR3 covers 17 residues. The CDR3 is CASSQRLAGLNTGELFF. The CDR3, as DNA: TGCGCCAGCAGCCAACGACTAGCGGGGTTGAACACCGGGGAGCTGTTTTTT.

This chain joins TRBV6-5 and TRBJ2-7, with D perhaps matching TRBD2 (6 bases). The germline V gene has CDR1 MNHEY and CDR2 SVGAGI. V lost 0 bases and J 0 bases, leaving 9 bases between the germline ends. CDR3 size: 15 residues. CDR3 sequence reads: CASSYSEGTSYEQYF. Written as DNA, the CDR3 is TGTGCCAGCAGTTACTCGGAGGGGACCTCCTACGAGCAGTACTTC.

The chain uses TRBV11-1 and TRBJ1-1; a weak D match, TRBD1 (5 bases). The CDR3 contains 14 residues. V was cut by 7 bases and J by 1 base, with 13 bases left in between. Germline lookup yields CDR1 SGHAT and CDR2 FQDESV (reference sequence). CDR3 nucleotides: TGTGCCAGCACACCTTGGGGCGGGAACACTGAAGCTTTCTTT. Protein product: CASTPWGGNTEAFF. The full variable domain, in which reference TRBV11-1 and TRBJ1-1 provide the parts outside the CDR3, is EAEVAQSPRYKITEKSQAVAFWCDPISGHATLYWYRQILGQGPELLVQFQDESVVDDSQLPKDRFSAERLKGVDSTLKIQPAELGDSAMYLCASTPWGGNTEAFFGQGTRLTVV.

The chain combines TRBV30 with TRBJ2-7; 7 bases are shared with TRBD1. CDR1 and CDR2 (germline): GTSNPN, SVGIG (reference sequence). The CDR3 sequence is 13 residues long. V was pared by 4 bases and J by 7 bases, with 10 bases of the junction left unmatched. The CDR3 coding sequence is TGTGCCTGGACAGGGGGTCTCGGCCTAGAGCAGTACTTC. Amino acids: CAWTGGLGLEQYF.

The chain joins TRBV5-4 to TRBJ1-1; D not resolved. Trimming took off 4 bases at V and 0 bases at J, with 13 bases between the two ends. The CDR3 contains 15 residues. CDR1 and CDR2 (germline): SGHNT, YYREEE (reference sequence). DNA of the CDR3: TGTGCCAGCAGCGCCTCAGGAGGATTGAACACTGAAGCTTTCTTT. Protein sequence: CASSASGGLNTEAFF.

This chain joins TRBV5-6 and TRBJ1-1; the match to TRBD1 covers 8 bases. The length of the CDR3 is 15 residues. Germline CDR1 is SGHDT and CDR2 is YYEEEE. The junction had 8 bases not matched to a gene; V was cut back by 4 bases and J by 3 bases. The CDR3 spells CASSADGQGHTEAFF. The CDR3 DNA is TGTGCCAGCAGCGCCGACGGACAGGGTCACACTGAAGCTTTCTTT. Based on the CDR3 plus reference TRBV5-6 and TRBJ1-1, the full variable domain is DAGVTQSPTHLIKTRGQQVTLRCSPKSGHDTVSWYQQALGQGPQFIFQYYEEEERQRGNFPDRFSGHQFPNYSSELNVNALLLGDSALYLCASSADGQGHTEAFFGQGTRLTVV.

The genes are TRBV2 and TRBJ1-5; TRBD1 might be the D (6 bases). The V gene's germline CDR1 is SNHLY and CDR2 FYNNEI. The CDR3 is made up of 13 amino acids. V was trimmed by 6 bases and J by 3 bases, leaving 9 bases between them. The CDR3 spells CASRQGSNQPQHF. CDR3 sequence (DNA): TGTGCCAGCAGACAGGGTTCCAATCAGCCCCAGCATTTT.